Given below is one T cell receptor (beta chain) in context. As yet, its antigen is unknown. The data stem from a study of OX40 agonist ivuxolimab in advanced cancers. Whole-study results and caveats: More expanded clones were seen, on average, in CD8+ T cells than in CD4+. Expanded peripheral T-cell antigen specificity went undetermined. By week 6 at 0.1 to 3.0 mg/kg, blood CD4+ and CD8+ T cells had expanded clonally.

Produced via immunoSEQ multiplex PCR; TCRdb's table is partial and in-frame only. The sample lists around 60,000 clones; about 79% were seen once. The V gene lost 6 bases and the J gene lost 6 bases, with 15 bases spanning the gap. This CDR3 comprises 14 residues. Per the germline V gene, CDR1 is MNHEY and CDR2 is SMNVEV (reference sequence). The sampling schedule covered blood at baseline, cycle 4 day 1, and cycle 7 day 1. The source material was CD4+ or CD8+ T cells sorted from blood, sampled in a trial of the OX40 agonist ivuxolimab. The V call is TRBV27, the J call TRBJ1-5; tentative D call: TRBD1 (5 bases). The receptor was derived from an adult with an advanced solid tumor such as melanoma, head and neck, liver or kidney cancer. The CDR3 nucleotides read TGTGCCAGCAGGGCAGGGATGGGGACTCAGCCCCAGCATTTT. The encoded protein is CASRAGMGTQPQHF.